This T cell receptor beta chain was identified during a study of shared clonotypes between healthy human individuals. Profiled with immunoSEQ multiplex PCR; TCRdb holds only in-frame clones, not every one. Here the sample spans some 980,000 clones, about 80% being singletons. The sample holds many counts of this clone. As yet, its antigen is unknown. Study results and limitations: Memory subsets had estimated richness that was generally smaller than that of naive subsets. Donors were few, which limited the genetic and exposure-history diversity represented.

The CDR3 length is 14 residues. Germline CDR1 reads SEHNR; CDR2 reads FQNEAQ (reference sequence). V shed 5 bases and J 2 bases; nucleotides not matched to a gene: 4. Sequencing used memory CD4+ T cells sorted from blood. Subset described: CD45RA-negative fraction. The TCR sequence derives from a man aged 18 to 29 in good health. This chain links TRBV7-9 with TRBJ2-7, with 9 bases lining up with TRBD1. DNA of the CDR3: TGTGCCAGCAGCAGGGGACAGGGTCCCTACGAGCAGTACTTC. Translated: CASSRGQGPYEQYF.